The sequence of this T cell receptor (beta chain) was determined in a study of shared clonotypes between healthy human individuals. CDR1 and CDR2 (germline): MDHEN, SYDVKM. The CDR3 consists of 12 residues. V lost 6 bases, J lost 2 bases, and 6 bases lay in between. Genomic DNA per cell subset filled all wells of several immunoSEQ plates. Sequencing used immunoSEQ multiplex PCR; TCRdb keeps in-frame clones, though not all of them. In the table there are approximately 2.5 million clones, approximately 90% of which are singletons. The rearrangement uses TRBV28 and TRBJ2-3; D call uncertain. The TCR was taken from a man aged 18 to 30 in good health. What was sequenced was naive CD4+ T cells sorted from blood. Subset defined: CD45RA+ positively selected. CDR3: CASSRDTDTQYF. In DNA, the CDR3 is TGTGCCAGCAGCCGTGACACAGATACGCAGTATTTT.